This T cell receptor beta chain was retrieved from a study of OX40 agonist ivuxolimab in advanced cancers. The overall study: Patients assigned to dose escalation were diagnosed with hepatocellular carcinoma, melanoma, renal cell or head and neck cancer.

Germline V gene lookup returns CDR1 SGHTA and CDR2 FQGTGA. V shed 0 bases, J shed 4 bases, and the junction held 6 bases outside the gene matches. The CDR3 totals 17 residues. The assay was immunoSEQ multiplex PCR, and TCRdb's table has in-frame clones only and misses some. The data hold some 69,000 clones, with around 89% observed a single time. Regarding this clone: What it recognizes is unknown.

Overall study findings and caveats: On average, CD8+ T cells had more expanded clones than CD4+.

This clonotype originated in an adult with an advanced solid tumor such as melanoma, head and neck, liver or kidney cancer. The rearrangement joins TRBV7-3 to TRBJ2-1, with 10 nucleotides matching TRBD2. The sequenced sample was CD4+ or CD8+ T cells sorted from blood, obtained in a trial of the OX40 agonist ivuxolimab. CDR3 DNA: TGTGCCAGCAGCTTAACGGGTTCTAGCGGGGGATACAATGAGCAGTTCTTC. Its translation is CASSLTGSSGGYNEQFF.